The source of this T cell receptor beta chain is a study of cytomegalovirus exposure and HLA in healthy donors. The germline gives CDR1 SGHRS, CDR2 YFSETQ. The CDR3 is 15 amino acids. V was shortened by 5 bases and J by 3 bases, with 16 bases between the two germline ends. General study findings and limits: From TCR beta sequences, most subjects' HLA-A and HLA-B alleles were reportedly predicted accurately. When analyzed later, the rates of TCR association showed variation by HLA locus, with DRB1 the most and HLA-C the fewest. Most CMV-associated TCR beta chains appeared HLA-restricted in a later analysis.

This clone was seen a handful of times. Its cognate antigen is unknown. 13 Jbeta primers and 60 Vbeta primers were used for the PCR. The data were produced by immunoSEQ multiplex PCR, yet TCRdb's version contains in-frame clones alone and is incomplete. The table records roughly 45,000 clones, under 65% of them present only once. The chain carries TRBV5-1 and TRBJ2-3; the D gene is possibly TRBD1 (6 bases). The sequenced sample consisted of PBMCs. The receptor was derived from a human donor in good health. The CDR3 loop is CASRPQGPTTDTQYF. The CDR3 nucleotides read TGCGCCAGCAGACCTCAGGGGCCCACTACAGATACGCAGTATTTT.